This TCR beta chain was identified during a study of T-cell memory formation after mild COVID-19 (dated by TCRdb to the early 2020s). Regarding the research as a whole: TCR sequence clusters from the two donors were largely donor specific. In a couple of donors, T-cell clones that expanded and contracted after mild COVID-19 were tracked by sequencing TCRalpha and TCRbeta repertoires over time. Two young, previously healthy adult volunteers, one female and one male, were included in the cohort.

Ficoll-Paque density gradient centrifugation was used to isolate PBMCs. From a lookup of the germline V gene, CDR1 and CDR2 are SGHDN and FVKESK. V and J are truncated by 9 bases and 2 bases respectively, leaving an intervening sequence of 18 bases. Reading from cysteine to phenylalanine, the CDR3 counts 15 amino acids. The kept DNA is CDR3 alone, 45 bases in frame from the first base. Sequencer: Illumina NovaSeq 6000. TCRalpha and TCRbeta cDNA libraries were built by 5'RACE with constant-segment primers, adding sample barcodes and unique molecular identifiers. RNA was extracted from every sample with Trizol reagent. The libraries were amplified in two PCR steps, and the second step added a second sample barcode and Illumina TruSeq adapters. Sequencing of the libraries was done on an Illumina NovaSeq, producing 2 x 150 bp paired-end reads. The authors' analysis ran thus. The reads were demultiplexed and collapsed into UMI-guided consensus sequences using migec v1.2.7. Using mixcr v2.1.11, UMI consensuses were aligned to TRA and TRB V and J templates and then assembled into clonotypes. A clonotype was counted as expanded or contracted only when both edgeR and NoisET called the clonotype significant, with the noise models trained on biological replicates. For edgeR calls, the cutoffs were a false discovery rate-adjusted p below 0.01 and a log2 fold-change threshold of 1. As an exploratory analysis of dynamics, max-normalized trajectories of the 1000 most abundant clonotypes were examined with PCA combined with hierarchical clustering. Separately sequenced CD4+ and CD8+ repertoires were used to assign a CD4 or CD8 phenotype to each responding clone. TCRdb reprocessed the public reads (quality trimming at Q25 with fastp, clone calling with MiXCR) and kept in-frame beta chains. Rows are combined by CDR3 protein, so each entry shows the most common genes and DNA. These V and J calls are TCRdb output, not the study's own analysis. For this sample there are around 510,000 distinct CDR3 sequences; roughly 22% appear just once. Approximately 8% of the sample belongs to the ten largest clones.

The sample holds a few counts of this clonotype. Its specific antigen is unknown. Nothing much larger sits one base from this clone, and base qualities are not available. The research as a whole found: Contracting CD4+ clones were located mainly in the CM and EM memory subsets, whereas CD8+ clones were found to be enriched in EMRA. The detection of some responding clones in pre-infection memory suggests that pre-existing cross-reactive memory T cells joined the SARS-CoV-2 response. Only a couple of mild cases were covered by the study, and larger cohorts that include severe cases with pre-infection samples were considered necessary. Clones contracting from day 15 to 85 had balanced CD4/CD8 phenotypes, while a second wave expanding from day 15 to 37 was biased towards CD4+. Whether the second-wave clones peaking on day 37 were SARS-CoV-2 specific was not confirmed.

Material: PBMCs or a T cell subset sorted from them (not recorded which). The chain links TRBV14 with TRBJ2-3; TRBD1 is a weak D gene call, 6 bases matching. The sequence was collected from an adult woman who had mild COVID-19 (a few samples of this study predate the infection). The sample titles of this study are shuffled in the database, so cell type and time point are left out; the donor was told from shared clones. The sequence in DNA is TGTGCCAGTTCCCTCACAGGGTCTCCCACAGATACGCAGTATTTT. The encoded protein is CASSLTGSPTDTQYF.